This TCR beta chain is from a study of blood T cell repertoires in COVID-19. Using immunoSEQ multiplex PCR, the repertoire was profiled, and TCRdb retains in-frame clones only, with some absent. Among about 200,000 clones listed, 70% to 90% were seen once. Followed longitudinally, the Seattle patients had been enrolled during active infection. CDR3 size: 14 residues. V was clipped by 5 bases and J by 6 bases, with 15 bases between them. The germline V gene encodes CDR1 SGHRS and CDR2 YFSETQ. The rearrangement joins TRBV5-1 to TRBJ2-1; D might be TRBD2 (7 bases). The TCR sequence derives from a person aged 65-85 years with COVID-19, enrolled during active disease. Sequences were obtained from peripheral blood. The CDR3 here is CASSGGALTNEQFF. For the CDR3, the DNA is TGCGCCAGCAGTGGGGGGGCTCTTACCAATGAGCAGTTCTTC.